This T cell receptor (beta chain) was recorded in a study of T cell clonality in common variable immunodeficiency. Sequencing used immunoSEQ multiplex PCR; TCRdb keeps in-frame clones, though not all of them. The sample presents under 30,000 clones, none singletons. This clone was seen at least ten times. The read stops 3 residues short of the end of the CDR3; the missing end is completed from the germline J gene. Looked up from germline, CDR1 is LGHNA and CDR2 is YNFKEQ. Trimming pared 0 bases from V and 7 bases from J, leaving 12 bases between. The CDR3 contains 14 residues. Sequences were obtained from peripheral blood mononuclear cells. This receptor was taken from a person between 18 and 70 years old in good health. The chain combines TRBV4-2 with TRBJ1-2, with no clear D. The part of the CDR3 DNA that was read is TGTGCCAGCAGCCAAGATGTCGAGGGCACTGGC. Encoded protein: CASSQDVEGTG. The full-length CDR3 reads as CASSQDVEGTGYTF.